The clone carrying this T cell receptor beta chain was counted ten times or more. It was with unique molecular identifiers that the TCRbeta library was prepared. TCRdb redid the calling of the PCR reads with MiXCR, one entry per CDR3 protein. The table lists roughly 590,000 distinct CDR3 sequences, 16% of them singletons. This sample was taken from a study of T-cell reconstitution after alpha-beta-depleted transplantation in children. Looked up from germline, CDR1 is SQVTM and CDR2 is ANQGSEA. The CDR3 contains 13 residues. Trimming removed 4 bases from V and 1 base from J, with 10 bases in between. This clonotype was sampled from a human donor who donated a stem cell graft to a child with acute myeloid leukemia. The material sequenced was PBMCs from the stem cell graft donor, taken from the stem cell graft. The chain recombines TRBV29-1 with TRBJ2-5; possibly TRBD1 or TRBD2 for D (5 bases each). The CDR3 DNA is TGCAGCGTTGGGGTAGGGACCCAAGAGACCCAGTACTTC. Amino acid sequence: CSVGVGTQETQYF.